This passage covers 25 T cell receptor beta chains from one sample sequenced in a study of spatial heterogeneity in lung cancer. From the 5' RACE reads, TCRdb called clonotypes with MiXCR, one entry per CDR3 protein. The profile covers 39,000 or so distinct CDR3 sequences, with under 4% appearing a single time and about 37% taken by the ten largest. Time point described: sample taken at primary tumor resection. Here the sequenced sample was normal lung tissue next to the tumor, taken at surgery. The receptors stem from a male donor with early-stage non-small cell lung cancer.

There are many counts of this clonotype. V gene TRBV5-6 combines with J gene TRBJ2-7; 7 bases align to TRBD1. The germline V gene has CDR1 SGHDT and CDR2 YYEEEE. CDR3 length equals 14 residues. V shed 2 bases, J shed 6 bases, and the junction held 8 bases outside the gene matches. The CDR3 loop is CASSFTYRGSEQYF. As DNA, the CDR3 is TGTGCCAGCAGCTTTACGTACAGGGGTAGCGAGCAGTACTTC.

This clonotype was seen ten or more times. The chain links TRBV27 to TRBJ2-1; no firm D call. CDR1 and CDR2 (germline): MNHEY, SMNVEV (reference sequence). The CDR3 has 11 residues. V dropped 2 bases and J dropped 9 bases, with 5 bases sitting between them. CDR3 nucleotide sequence: TGTGCCAGCAGTTTAGGTAGTGAGCAGTTCTTC. Its translation is CASSLGSEQFF.

This clonotype came up many times. This chain links TRBV4-1 with TRBJ2-7, with TRBD1 as a possible D gene (6 bases). Germline CDR1 and CDR2: MGHRA and YSYEKL. The V gene lost 0 bases and the J gene lost 3 bases, with 12 bases spanning the gap. This CDR3 contains 15 residues. The CDR3 DNA is TGCGCCAGCAGCCAAGATTTCAGAGGGGGCTACGAGCAGTACTTC. This codes for CASSQDFRGGYEQYF.

This clonotype was picked up many times. V is TRBV2 and J is TRBJ2-2, with 13 bases identical to TRBD2. V lost 3 bases, J lost 5 bases, and 3 bases stayed unmatched. Germline-derived CDR1 and CDR2 are SNHLY and FYNNEI. The CDR3 is made up of 16 amino acids. CDR3 sequence (DNA): TGTGCCAGCAGTGAGCCGGGACTAGCGGGGACCGGGGAGCTGTTTTTT. This codes for CASSEPGLAGTGELFF.

Many counts were recorded for this clonotype. This chain joins TRBV5-5 and TRBJ1-1; D is undetermined. With 4 bases removed from V and 1 base from J, the gap between germline ends came to 14 bases. This CDR3 comprises 15 residues. Germline-derived CDR1 and CDR2 are SGHKS and YYEKEE (reference sequence). The CDR3 sequence: CASSVAQLGNTEAFF. CDR3 nucleotide sequence: TGTGCCAGCAGCGTAGCACAGTTGGGGAACACTGAAGCTTTCTTT. Filled out from reference TRBV5-5 and TRBJ1-1, the complete variable domain reads DAGVTQSPTHLIKTRGQQVTLRCSPISGHKSVSWYQQVLGQGPQFIFQYYEKEERGRGNFPDRFSARQFPNYSSELNVNALLLGDSALYLCASSVAQLGNTEAFFGQGTRLTVV.

This clonotype was recorded at least ten times. The chain employs TRBV25-1 and TRBJ1-5; D uncertain. V lost 7 bases, J lost 2 bases, and 9 bases lay in between. In germline, CDR1 is MGHDK, CDR2 SYGVNS. The length of the CDR3 is 13 residues. The CDR3 spells CASNGPGNQPQHF. In nucleotides, the CDR3 is TGTGCCAGCAATGGGCCTGGCAATCAGCCCCAGCATTTT.

This clonotype occurred many times. The chain uses TRBV3-1 and TRBJ1-6; D remains ambiguous. Trimming pared 2 bases from V and 5 bases from J, leaving 7 bases between. This CDR3 has 14 amino acids. The germline CDR1 and CDR2 sequences are LGHDT and YNNKEL (reference sequence). This CDR3 reads CASSQLGNNSPLHF. The DNA of the CDR3 is TGTGCCAGCAGCCAATTAGGGAATAATTCACCCCTCCACTTT.

This clonotype has a count of ten or more. V gene TRBV20-1 combines with J gene TRBJ2-3; 8 bases map to TRBD2. This CDR3 spans 14 amino acids. Per germline, CDR1 DFQATT and CDR2 SNEGSKA (reference sequence). Unmatched junction bases numbered 11, after V lost 6 bases and J lost 6 bases. The DNA for the CDR3 is TGCAGTGCCCCTGACCCGGGAGGGTCGGATACGCAGTATTTT. Its translation: CSAPDPGGSDTQYF.

This clonotype has a count of ten or more. The chain joins TRBV9 to TRBJ2-5; TRBD1 matches at 10 bases. This CDR3 region has 15 residues. The junction had 4 bases not matched to a gene; V was cut back by 4 bases and J by 1 base. Germline CDR1 reads SGDLS; CDR2 reads YYNGEE. The CDR3 loop is CASSPDRGLQETQYF. In DNA, the CDR3 is TGTGCCAGCAGCCCCGACAGGGGGCTCCAAGAGACCCAGTACTTC. Based on the CDR3 plus reference TRBV9 and TRBJ2-5, the full variable domain is DSGVTQTPKHLITATGQRVTLRCSPRSGDLSVYWYQQSLDQGLQFLIQYYNGEERAKGNILERFSAQQFPDLHSELNLSSLELGDSALYFCASSPDRGLQETQYFGPGTRLLVL.

This clonotype was recorded many times. The chain is built from TRBV10-3 and TRBJ2-1; TRBD1 matches at 11 bases. Unmatched junction bases numbered 6, after V lost 6 bases and J lost 8 bases. The CDR3 spans 14 residues. The germline CDR1 and CDR2 sequences are ENHRY and SYGVKD. DNA of the CDR3: TGTGCCATCAGGACCGGGACAGGGGGTGATGAGCAGTTCTTC. Encoded protein: CAIRTGTGGDEQFF.

This clonotype was recorded at least ten times. The chain joins TRBV6-5 to TRBJ2-5; perhaps TRBD2 as D (5 bases). Germline V gives CDR1 MNHEY, CDR2 SVGAGI. CDR3 size: 15 residues. V shed 3 bases and J shed 5 bases, with 16 bases lying between them. The CDR3 here is CASSYGLAAGETQYF. In DNA form, the CDR3 reads TGTGCCAGCAGTTATGGGCTAGCTGCCGGCGAGACCCAGTACTTC.

In its sample, this clonotype was seen many times. The CDR3 sequence is CASSPATYEQYF. The DNA of the CDR3 is TGTGCCAGCAGCCCAGCCACCTACGAGCAGTACTTC. The rearrangement links TRBV6-6 to TRBJ2-7; D gene uncertain. This CDR3 region has 12 residues. V was trimmed by 6 bases and J by 2 bases, leaving 8 bases between them. Germline V gene lookup returns CDR1 MNHNY and CDR2 SVGAGI (reference sequence).

This clonotype occurred many times. The gene calls are TRBV10-3 and TRBJ2-5; D not resolved. The germline V and J ends were trimmed by 3 bases and 5 bases, with 4 bases remaining between them. The CDR3 runs to 11 residues. CDR1 is ENHRY and CDR2 is SYGVKD in the germline V gene. The CDR3 loop reads CAISDRETQYF. The CDR3 coding sequence is TGTGCCATCAGTGACCGGGAGACCCAGTACTTC.

This clonotype occurred many times. The J gene is TRBJ2-1, the V gene TRBV11-2, with 12 bases lining up with TRBD2. The V gene end was trimmed by 4 bases and the J gene end by 16 bases; junction bases not matched to a gene: 5. This CDR3 spans 12 amino acids. From germline, CDR1 is SGHAT and CDR2 FQNNGV. The CDR3 DNA follows: TGTGCCAGCAGCTCCCTAGCGGGGGGGCCTTTCTTC. This encodes CASSSLAGGPFF.

This clonotype was counted between two and nine times. The chain is built from TRBV12-3 or TRBV12-4 and TRBJ1-2; TRBD1 matches 9 bases. J was trimmed by 8 bases and V by 3 bases; bases with no gene match: 7. The CDR3 covers 14 residues. CDR3 sequence: CASSFWTGVSGYTF. The CDR3 region has the DNA TGTGCCAGCAGTTTTTGGACAGGGGTATCGGGCTACACCTTC.

The sample holds many counts of this clonotype. The chain has TRBV25-1 and TRBJ1-2; 7 bases match TRBD1. The germline gives CDR1 MGHDK, CDR2 SYGVNS. Germline trimming cut 4 bases from V and 5 bases from J; bases unmatched to any gene: 4. The CDR3 extends over 13 amino acids. The CDR3: CASSGGQRYGYTF. In nucleotides, the CDR3 is TGTGCCAGCAGTGGGGGACAGCGATATGGCTACACCTTC.

This clonotype was counted many times. The rearrangement uses TRBV2 and TRBJ1-2, with D possibly TRBD1 on 6 matching bases. Germline-derived CDR1 and CDR2 are SNHLY and FYNNEI. CDR3 length: 12 residues. Trimming shortened V by 7 bases and J by 4 bases, and 10 bases separated the two germline ends. The CDR3 nucleotides read TGTGCCAGCAACGTAGGGGGCTATGGCTACACCTTC. Its translation is CASNVGGYGYTF. Full variable domain (rest looked up from reference TRBV2 and TRBJ1-2): EPEVTQTPSHQVTQMGQEVILRCVPISNHLYFYWYRQILGQKVEFLVSFYNNEISEKSEIFDDQFSVERPDGSNFTLKIRSTKLEDSAMYFCASNVGGYGYTFGSGTRLTVV.

This clonotype was seen at least ten times. The CDR3: CASTAGINEQFF. For the CDR3, the DNA is TGTGCCAGCACCGCGGGAATCAATGAGCAGTTCTTC. This chain uses TRBV6-6 with TRBJ2-1; D perhaps matches TRBD2 (6 bases). The CDR3 is made up of 12 amino acids. Germline assignment: CDR1 MNHNY and CDR2 SVGAGI (reference sequence). V gave up 7 bases and J gave up 6 bases, with 10 bases separating them.

This clonotype was picked up a small number of times. The rearrangement joins TRBV18 to TRBJ1-1; 7 nucleotides match TRBD1. The CDR3 is made up of 15 amino acids. Germline CDR1 reads KGHSH; CDR2 reads LQKENI. Unmatched junction bases numbered 5, after V lost 3 bases and J lost 1 base. Here the CDR3 DNA reads TGTGCCAGCTCACCCTCGACAGGGCGGAACACTGAAGCTTTCTTT. This encodes CASSPSTGRNTEAFF.

This clonotype was seen many times. This chain uses TRBV4-1 with TRBJ2-1; D is ambiguous. The CDR3 is 15 amino acids. Trimming took 2 bases from V and 7 from J, leaving 15 bases between them. CDR1 is MGHRA and CDR2 is YSYEKL in the germline V gene. In DNA form, the CDR3 reads TGCGCCAGCAGCCAACATCGAGATGAACTTAATGAGCAGTTCTTC. Translated, it gives CASSQHRDELNEQFF.

The chain has TRBV3-1 and TRBJ1-2; 12 bases line up with TRBD1. The junction had 3 bases not matched to a gene; V was cut back by 5 bases and J by 8 bases. CDR3 length equals 13 residues. Germline loops: CDR1 LGHDT, CDR2 YNNKEL (reference sequence). CDR3 coding DNA: TGTGCCAGCAGCGCGGGACAGGGGGCCGGCTACACCTTC. Its protein product is CASSAGQGAGYTF.

The chain links TRBV12-3 or TRBV12-4 to TRBJ2-7; TRBD2 aligns across 8 bases. Trimming at V came to 6 bases and at J to 6 bases, leaving 10 bases not matched to a gene. The CDR3 is 14 residues long. The CDR3 bases are TGTGCCAGCAGCCCCGCGGGGGCGGGGGGCGAGCAGTACTTC. It codes for CASSPAGAGGEQYF.

At least ten counts were recorded for this clonotype. The genes are TRBV6-1 and TRBJ2-7; unclear D gene. The CDR3 runs 11 residues. V was clipped by 10 bases and J by 3 bases, with 10 bases between them. CDR1 and CDR2 (germline): MNHNS, SASEGT. CDR3 coding DNA: TGTGCCACGACGCCGGGCTACGAGCAGTACTTC. Amino acid sequence: CATTPGYEQYF.

This clonotype has at least ten counts. This chain links TRBV11-1 with TRBJ2-7; D is undetermined. This CDR3 is built from 15 residues. Germline V gene lookup returns CDR1 SGHAT and CDR2 FQDESV (reference sequence). V lost 5 bases and J lost 3, with 17 bases in between. The CDR3 DNA reads as TGTGCCAGCAGCGACGCCCGACTGTCACGCTACGAGCAGTACTTC. Its protein is CASSDARLSRYEQYF.

The rearrangement links TRBV3-1 to TRBJ1-6; 7 nucleotides align to TRBD1. V was pared by 5 bases and J by 7 bases, with 5 bases of the junction left unmatched. This CDR3 region has 14 residues. Germline CDR1 is LGHDT and CDR2 is YNNKEL (reference sequence). CDR3 sequence: CASSNTGVNSPLHF. In nucleotides, the CDR3 is TGTGCCAGCAGCAATACAGGGGTAAATTCACCCCTCCACTTT.